This entry lists 27 T cell receptor beta chains sequenced from one sample in a study of OX40 agonist ivuxolimab in advanced cancers. Generated by immunoSEQ multiplex PCR, the TCRdb table keeps only in-frame clones and is missing some. Of approximately 100,000 clones listed, around nine tenths are singletons. Specimen: CD4+ or CD8+ T cells sorted from blood, collected in a trial of the OX40 agonist ivuxolimab. The source is an adult with an advanced solid tumor such as melanoma, head and neck, liver or kidney cancer.

The rearrangement joins TRBV5-4 to TRBJ1-6; D unresolved. CDR1 is SGHNT, CDR2 YYREEE, per germline (reference sequence). V gave up 2 bases and J gave up 9 bases, with 6 bases separating them. The CDR3 has 12 residues. The CDR3 is CASSFGFSPLHF. The CDR3 region has the DNA TGTGCCAGCAGCTTCGGGTTTTCACCCCTCCACTTT.

The J gene is TRBJ2-7, the V gene TRBV7-6, with TRBD2 as a possible D gene (6 bases). The CDR3 covers 13 residues. Germline V gene lookup returns CDR1 SGHVS and CDR2 FNYEAQ. Trimming shortened V by 5 bases and J by 6 bases, and 14 bases separated the two germline ends. CDR3 sequence: CASSVRAEGEQYF. The CDR3 DNA reads TGTGCCAGCAGCGTCAGGGCGGAGGGCGAGCAGTACTTC.

V and J are TRBV7-2 and TRBJ1-5; D remains unclear. This CDR3 is 14 amino acids long. Looked up from germline, CDR1 is SGHTA and CDR2 is FQGNSA. Trimming stripped 8 bases from V and 2 bases from J, with 13 bases between. The DNA for the CDR3 is TGTGCCAGCGGCGGGGTAGGCGGCAATCAGCCCCAGCATTTT. Its protein product is CASGGVGGNQPQHF. The variable domain in full, with the rest retrieved from reference TRBV7-2 and TRBJ1-5, is GAGVSQSPSNKVTEKGKDVELRCDPISGHTALYWYRQSLGQGLEFLIYFQGNSAPDKSGLPSDRFSAERTGGSVSTLTIQRTQQEDSAVYLCASGGVGGNQPQHFGDGTRLSIL.

The CDR3 is CASSLSGAPNEKLFF. CDR3 nucleotide sequence: TGCGCCAGCAGCTTGTCGGGGGCCCCTAATGAAAAACTGTTTTTT. The chain carries TRBV5-1 and TRBJ1-4; D possibly corresponds to TRBD1 (6 bases). Trimming left V 1 base short and J 3 bases short, with 10 bases between. This CDR3 is built from 15 residues. CDR1 SGHRS and CDR2 YFSETQ come from the germline V gene. The full variable domain, in which reference TRBV5-1 and TRBJ1-4 provide the parts outside the CDR3, is KAGVTQTPRYLIKTRGQQVTLSCSPISGHRSVSWYQQTPGQGLQFLFEYFSETQRNKGNFPGRFSGRQFSNSRSEMNVSTLELGDSALYLCASSLSGAPNEKLFFGSGTQLSVL.

In the case of this clone: Other DNA sequences in the same sample also yield this CDR3. The chain recombines TRBV28 with TRBJ1-2; D is ambiguous. This CDR3 region has 12 residues. Germline V gives CDR1 MDHEN, CDR2 SYDVKM. Trimming shortened V by 5 bases and J by 1 base, and 5 bases separated the two germline ends. The CDR3 sequence: CASSPGNYGYTF. CDR3 coding DNA: TGTGCCAGCAGTCCGGGTAACTATGGCTACACCTTC.

This chain links TRBV12-5 with TRBJ2-5; 8 positions agree with TRBD1. V was clipped by 8 bases and J by 5 bases; unmatched bases: 10. Germline CDR1 reads LGHNT; CDR2 reads FRNRAP. The CDR3 contains 14 residues. CDR3 nucleotides: TGTGCTAGTTCTCCGACAGGGGCGGGGGAGACCCAGTACTTC. Amino acid sequence: CASSPTGAGETQYF. The variable domain in full, with the rest retrieved from reference TRBV12-5 and TRBJ2-5, is DARVTQTPRHKVTEMGQEVTMRCQPILGHNTVFWYRQTMMQGLELLAYFRNRAPLDDSGMPKDRFSAEMPDATLATLKIQPSEPRDSAVYFCASSPTGAGETQYFGPGTRLLVL.

The V gene is TRBV19, the J gene TRBJ1-1; D is undetermined. V lost 1 base and J lost 5, with 14 bases in between. Germline V gene sequence: CDR1 LNHDA, CDR2 SQIVND (reference sequence). The CDR3 is 15 amino acids. The CDR3 nucleotides read TGTGCCAGTAGTATAGGAGGGATGACTGGAACTGAAGCTTTCTTT. Translation: CASSIGGMTGTEAFF.

The chain is built from TRBV28 and TRBJ1-1, with D perhaps TRBD1 (5 bases). The CDR3 consists of 15 residues. Between the trimmed V and J ends, which lost 7 bases and 1 base, there was a span of 16 bases. Germline V gene sequence: CDR1 MDHEN, CDR2 SYDVKM. CDR3: CASTPATAGNTEAFF. The CDR3 coding sequence is TGTGCCAGCACCCCGGCGACAGCGGGGAACACTGAAGCTTTCTTT.

This rearrangement joins TRBV7-1 to TRBJ1-2; 8 bases are shared with TRBD1. TRBV7-1 is an open reading frame, and its role is uncertain. The junction had 10 bases not matched to a gene; V was cut back by 4 bases and J by 6 bases. This CDR3 comprises 15 residues. DNA of the CDR3: TGTGCCAGCAGCTTAGGTGGCAGGGGGCCGGATGGCTACACCTTC. This sequence encodes CASSLGGRGPDGYTF.

This chain uses TRBV9 with TRBJ2-2, with D perhaps TRBD1 or TRBD2 (5 bases each). The CDR3 is 16 amino acids. CDR1 and CDR2 (germline): SGDLS, YYNGEE. Trimming took off 1 base at V and 1 base at J, with 11 bases between the two ends. The CDR3 region is CASSVSGTGNTGELFF. The CDR3 bases are TGTGCCAGCAGCGTATCCGGGACGGGGAACACCGGGGAGCTGTTTTTT.

The V and J genes are TRBV9 and TRBJ2-1, with no clear D. CDR3 length: 16 residues. V was trimmed by 0 bases and J by 5 bases, leaving 15 bases between them. Germline assignment: CDR1 SGDLS and CDR2 YYNGEE. The CDR3 spells CASSVGAATMDNEQFF. The CDR3 DNA reads TGTGCCAGCAGCGTAGGGGCCGCTACAATGGACAATGAGCAGTTCTTC.

The chain recombines TRBV9 with TRBJ1-5, with D hard to call. This CDR3 spans 14 amino acids. Trimming shortened V by 0 bases and J by 4 bases, and 8 bases separated the two germline ends. Germline V gives CDR1 SGDLS, CDR2 YYNGEE. The CDR3 region has the DNA TGTGCCAGCAGCGTAGCGGGAGTAAATCAGCCCCAGCATTTT. It is translated as CASSVAGVNQPQHF.

This clone showed up just a few times. Different DNA sequences within this sample yield the same CDR3. The chain is built from TRBV28 and TRBJ1-5, with 7 positions matching TRBD1. V lost 3 bases, J lost 0 bases, and 11 bases stayed unmatched. Germline CDR1 reads MDHEN; CDR2 reads SYDVKM. This CDR3 spans 18 amino acids. CDR3 bases: TGTGCCAGCAGTTTGGGGATCCGGACAGGCCCTAGCAATCAGCCCCAGCATTTT. Amino acids: CASSLGIRTGPSNQPQHF.

The V gene is TRBV6-1, the J gene TRBJ2-3, with D maybe TRBD2 (6 bases). V gave up 11 bases and J gave up 2 bases, with 14 bases separating them. CDR1 and CDR2 from the germline V gene are MNHNS and SASEGT. The CDR3 has 13 residues. The chain's CDR3 is CASGPGVTDTQYF. CDR3 sequence (DNA): TGTGCCTCCGGGCCGGGAGTCACAGATACGCAGTATTTT.

The chain carries TRBV10-3 and TRBJ2-7; TRBD2 matches 11 bases. This CDR3 has 14 residues. The trim removed 10 bases at V and 2 bases at J, leaving 7 bases unmatched. Germline V CDR1 and CDR2: ENHRY, SYGVKD. The CDR3: CASYSGGDTYEQYF. In DNA, the CDR3 is TGTGCCAGCTATAGCGGGGGGGATACCTACGAGCAGTACTTC.

V usage is TRBV4-3 and J usage is TRBJ2-6, with D unresolved. Germline lookup yields CDR1 LGHNA and CDR2 YSLEER. The V and J ends lost 1 base and 2 bases respectively, with 9 bases between them. This CDR3 region has 16 residues. CDR3 sequence (DNA): TGCGCCAGCAGCCAAGGTGCGTCGACTGGGGCCAACGTCCTGACTTTC. Its translation is CASSQGASTGANVLTF.

The V and J genes are TRBV7-3 and TRBJ2-2, with TRBD1 matching 8 bases. This CDR3 is 16 amino acids long. Germline loops: CDR1 SGHTA, CDR2 FQGTGA. J was trimmed by 4 bases and V by 7 bases; bases with no gene match: 11. The CDR3 bases are TGTGCCAGCACCTCGAATCAGGGGGCGGGCACCGGGGAGCTGTTTTTT. Translation: CASTSNQGAGTGELFF.

The chain is built from TRBV5-1 and TRBJ1-1, with D maybe TRBD1 (5 bases). Germline values: CDR1 SGHRS, CDR2 YFSETQ. V lost 6 bases, J lost 0 bases, and 12 bases lay in between. This CDR3 region has 14 residues. CDR3 protein: CASTAGSLNTEAFF. CDR3 coding DNA: TGCGCCAGCACCGCAGGGTCGCTGAACACTGAAGCTTTCTTT. The entire variable domain, with the rest obtained from reference TRBV5-1 and TRBJ1-1, is as follows: KAGVTQTPRYLIKTRGQQVTLSCSPISGHRSVSWYQQTPGQGLQFLFEYFSETQRNKGNFPGRFSGRQFSNSRSEMNVSTLELGDSALYLCASTAGSLNTEAFFGQGTRLTVV.

For this clone: Other DNA sequences within the sample encode an identical CDR3. The chain links TRBV18 to TRBJ1-1; no definite D call. This CDR3 is built from 13 residues. The V gene's germline CDR1 is KGHSH and CDR2 LQKENI. Trimming shortened V by 3 bases and J by 0 bases, and 5 bases separated the two germline ends. The chain's CDR3 is CASSPGLNTEAFF. In DNA, the CDR3 is TGTGCCAGCTCACCGGGGTTGAACACTGAAGCTTTCTTT.

This chain links TRBV27 with TRBJ1-2; weak D call: TRBD1 (6 bases). Germline V gene lookup returns CDR1 MNHEY and CDR2 SMNVEV (reference sequence). The germline V and J ends were trimmed by 4 bases and 4 bases, with 16 bases remaining between them. There are 15 residues in the CDR3. The CDR3: CASSSGQRGPYGYTF. CDR3 nucleotides: TGTGCCAGCAGTTCAGGACAGCGGGGCCCCTATGGCTACACCTTC.

This rearrangement joins TRBV28 to TRBJ1-5; D is unclear. CDR3 size: 13 residues. Germline V gives CDR1 MDHEN, CDR2 SYDVKM. The V end was cut by 9 bases, the J end by 0 bases, with 9 bases between. This CDR3 is CASRAYSNQPQHF. For the CDR3, the DNA is TGTGCCAGTAGGGCGTATAGCAATCAGCCCCAGCATTTT. Based on the CDR3 plus reference TRBV28 and TRBJ1-5, the full variable domain is DVKVTQSSRYLVKRTGEKVFLECVQDMDHENMFWYRQDPGLGLRLIYFSYDVKMKEKGDIPEGYSVSREKKERFSLILESASTNQTSMYLCASRAYSNQPQHFGDGTRLSIL.

The chain uses TRBV28 and TRBJ2-7; 7 bases fit TRBD2. The germline V gene has CDR1 MDHEN and CDR2 SYDVKM. V lost 2 bases, J lost 3 bases, and 1 base stayed unmatched. The CDR3 contains 13 residues. DNA of the CDR3: TGTGCCAGCAGTTTAGGGGGGGTCTACGAGCAGTACTTC. This gives the protein CASSLGGVYEQYF.

This clone was seen more than once but under ten times. V usage is TRBV2 and J usage is TRBJ1-2; TRBD1 matches at 7 bases. The V gene end was trimmed by 5 bases and the J gene end by 2 bases; junction bases not matched to a gene: 2. The CDR3 is 13 amino acids. Germline CDR1 reads SNHLY; CDR2 reads FYNNEI. CDR3 loop: CASSSGQNYGYTF. The DNA of the CDR3 is TGTGCCAGCAGTTCGGGACAGAACTATGGCTACACCTTC.

The rearrangement links TRBV2 to TRBJ1-6; 7 nucleotides agree with TRBD1. CDR3 length: 16 residues. Looked up from germline, CDR1 is SNHLY and CDR2 is FYNNEI. Germline trimming cut 6 bases from V and 6 bases from J; bases unmatched to any gene: 11. This chain's CDR3 is CASRVTGATGNSPLHF. The CDR3 region has the DNA TGTGCCAGCAGGGTAACAGGGGCTACGGGTAATTCACCCCTCCACTTT.

CDR3 sequence reads: CASSSRTENYHGYTF. CDR3 coding DNA: TGTGCCAGCAGTTCCCGGACAGAAAATTATCATGGCTACACCTTC. The rearrangement joins TRBV27 to TRBJ1-2; D is perhaps TRBD1 (6 bases). Germline V lookup: CDR1 MNHEY, CDR2 SMNVEV (reference sequence). CDR3 length equals 15 residues. The ends were cut back, 4 bases at V and 6 bases at J, with 18 bases in the middle.

The chain carries TRBV11-2 and TRBJ2-7; possibly TRBD1 for D (6 bases). The CDR3 is 14 residues long. CDR1 is SGHAT, CDR2 FQNNGV, per germline. V was cut by 4 bases and J by 5 bases, with 15 bases left in between. CDR3 nucleotide sequence: TGTGCCAGCAGCTCTCCCGGGACACCGAACGAGCAGTACTTC. Protein sequence: CASSSPGTPNEQYF. The full variable domain, its missing parts supplied by reference TRBV11-2 and TRBJ2-7, is EAGVAQSPRYKIIEKRQSVAFWCNPISGHATLYWYQQILGQGPKLLIQFQNNGVVDDSQLPKDRFSAERLKGVDSTLKIQPAKLEDSAVYLCASSSPGTPNEQYFGPGTRLTVT.

Only a few counts were recorded for this clone. The rearrangement links TRBV15 to TRBJ2-5, with TRBD1 identical over 7 bases. J was trimmed by 2 bases and V by 4 bases; bases with no gene match: 7. The CDR3 has 15 amino acids. CDR1 and CDR2 (germline): LNHNV, YYDKDF (reference sequence). CDR3 sequence: CATSNPGTVQETQYF. The CDR3 nucleotides are TGTGCCACCAGCAACCCCGGGACAGTTCAAGAGACCCAGTACTTC.